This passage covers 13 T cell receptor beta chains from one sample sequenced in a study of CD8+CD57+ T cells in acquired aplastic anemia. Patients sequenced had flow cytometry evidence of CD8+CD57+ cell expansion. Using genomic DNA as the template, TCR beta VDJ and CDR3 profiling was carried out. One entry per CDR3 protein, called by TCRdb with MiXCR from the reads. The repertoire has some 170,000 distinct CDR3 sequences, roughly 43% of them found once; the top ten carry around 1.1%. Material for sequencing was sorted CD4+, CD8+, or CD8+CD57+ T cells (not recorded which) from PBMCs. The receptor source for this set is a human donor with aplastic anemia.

As DNA, the CDR3 is TGCAGTGCTAGAGTGGGCAGGGGGGACTACGAGCAGTACTTC. It encodes CSARVGRGDYEQYF. The genes are TRBV20-1 and TRBJ2-7, with D tentatively TRBD1 (7 bases). V lost 1 base and J 3 bases, leaving 13 bases between the germline ends. CDR1 and CDR2 (germline): DFQATT, SNEGSKA (reference sequence). This CDR3 region has 14 residues.

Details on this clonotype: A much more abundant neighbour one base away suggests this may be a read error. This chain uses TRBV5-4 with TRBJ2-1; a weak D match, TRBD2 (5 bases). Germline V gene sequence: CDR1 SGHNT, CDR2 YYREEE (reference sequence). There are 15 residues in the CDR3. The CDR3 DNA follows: TGTGCCAGCAGCTTGGTGGCAGGAGGTCTCAATGGGCAGTTCTTC. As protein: CASSLVAGGLNGQFF.

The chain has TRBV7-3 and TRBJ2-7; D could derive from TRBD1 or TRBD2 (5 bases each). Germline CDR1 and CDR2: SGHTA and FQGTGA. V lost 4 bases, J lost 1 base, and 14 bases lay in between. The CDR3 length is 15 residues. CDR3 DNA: TGTGCCAGCAGCTCGGGGCCGGCTTCATCCTACGAGCAGTACTTC. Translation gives CASSSGPASSYEQYF.

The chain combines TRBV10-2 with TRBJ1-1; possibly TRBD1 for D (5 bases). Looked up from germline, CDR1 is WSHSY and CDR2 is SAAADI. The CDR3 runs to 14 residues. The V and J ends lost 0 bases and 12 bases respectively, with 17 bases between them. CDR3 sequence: CASSESNGQPVTFF. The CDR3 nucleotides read TGCGCCAGCAGTGAGTCGAATGGACAACCGGTTACTTTCTTT.

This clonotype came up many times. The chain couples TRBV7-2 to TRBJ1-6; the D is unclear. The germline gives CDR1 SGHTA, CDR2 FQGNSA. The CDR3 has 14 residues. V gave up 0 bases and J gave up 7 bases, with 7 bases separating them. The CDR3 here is CASSLAGVNSPLHF. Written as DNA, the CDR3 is TGTGCCAGCAGCTTAGCTGGGGTAAATTCACCCCTCCACTTT.

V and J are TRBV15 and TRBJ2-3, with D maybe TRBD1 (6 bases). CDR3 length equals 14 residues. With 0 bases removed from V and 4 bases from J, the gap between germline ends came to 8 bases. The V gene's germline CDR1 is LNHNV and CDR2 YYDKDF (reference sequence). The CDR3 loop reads CATSRDRGADTQYF. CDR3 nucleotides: TGTGCCACCAGCAGAGACAGGGGTGCAGATACGCAGTATTTT.

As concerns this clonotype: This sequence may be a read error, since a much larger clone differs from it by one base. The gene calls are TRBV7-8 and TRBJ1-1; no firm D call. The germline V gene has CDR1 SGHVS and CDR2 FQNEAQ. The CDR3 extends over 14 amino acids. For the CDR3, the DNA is TGTGCCGGCAGCTTAGCGCGAATGAACACTGAAGCTTTCTTT. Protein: CAGSLARMNTEAFF.

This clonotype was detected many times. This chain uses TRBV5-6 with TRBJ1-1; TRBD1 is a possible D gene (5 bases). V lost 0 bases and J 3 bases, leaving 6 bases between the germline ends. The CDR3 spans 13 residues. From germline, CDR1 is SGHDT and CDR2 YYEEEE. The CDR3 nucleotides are TGTGCCAGCAGCTTGGGCAGGGACACTGAAGCTTTCTTT. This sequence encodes CASSLGRDTEAFF.

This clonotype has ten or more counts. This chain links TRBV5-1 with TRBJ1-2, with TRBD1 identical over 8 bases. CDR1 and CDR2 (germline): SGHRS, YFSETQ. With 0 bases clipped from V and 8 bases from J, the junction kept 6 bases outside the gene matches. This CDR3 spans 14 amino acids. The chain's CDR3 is CASSLAGTGGGYTF. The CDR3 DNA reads TGCGCCAGCAGCTTGGCCGGGACAGGCGGCGGCTACACCTTC.

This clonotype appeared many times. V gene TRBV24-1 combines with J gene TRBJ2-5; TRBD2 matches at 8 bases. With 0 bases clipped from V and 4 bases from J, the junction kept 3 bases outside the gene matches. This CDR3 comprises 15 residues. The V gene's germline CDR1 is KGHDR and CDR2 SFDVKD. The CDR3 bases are TGTGCCACCAGTGATTTGGGACTAGCTGGAGAGACCCAGTACTTC. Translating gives CATSDLGLAGETQYF.

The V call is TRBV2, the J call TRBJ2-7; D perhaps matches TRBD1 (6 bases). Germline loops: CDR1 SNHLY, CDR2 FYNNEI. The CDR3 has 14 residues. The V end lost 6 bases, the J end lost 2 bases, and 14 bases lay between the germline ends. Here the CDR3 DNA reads TGTGCCAGCAGCTCTCCGGGACAACCCTACGAGCAGTACTTC. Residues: CASSSPGQPYEQYF. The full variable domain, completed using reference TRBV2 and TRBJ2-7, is EPEVTQTPSHQVTQMGQEVILRCVPISNHLYFYWYRQILGQKVEFLVSFYNNEISEKSEIFDDQFSVERPDGSNFTLKIRSTKLEDSAMYFCASSSPGQPYEQYFGPGTRLTVT.

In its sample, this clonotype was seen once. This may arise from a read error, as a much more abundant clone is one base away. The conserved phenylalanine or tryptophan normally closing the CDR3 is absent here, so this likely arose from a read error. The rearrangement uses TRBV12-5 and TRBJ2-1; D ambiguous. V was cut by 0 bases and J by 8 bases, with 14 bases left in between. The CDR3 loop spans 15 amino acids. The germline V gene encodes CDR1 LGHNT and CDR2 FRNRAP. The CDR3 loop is CASGLVQGSIHEQFL. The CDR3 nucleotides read TGTGCTAGTGGTTTGGTACAAGGGTCGATTCATGAGCAGTTCCTC.

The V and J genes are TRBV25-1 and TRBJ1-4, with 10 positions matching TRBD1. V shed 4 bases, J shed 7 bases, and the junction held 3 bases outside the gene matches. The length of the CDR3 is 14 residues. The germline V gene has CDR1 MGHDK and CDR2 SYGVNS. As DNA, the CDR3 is TGTGCCAGCAGTGGGACAGGGGGAGGTGAAAAACTGTTTTTT. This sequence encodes CASSGTGGGEKLFF.